This TCR beta chain was identified in a study of blood T cell repertoires in COVID-19. Study information: Some COVID-19 samples were acute and others convalescent; all came from the United States, Italy and Spain.

In the authors' methods: Nucleated cell number was recorded as an estimate derived from reference gene primer amplification. Sequencing was performed with immunoSEQ multiplex PCR; in TCRdb, only in-frame clones are kept and a portion is missing. From that table come the V and J calls and clone size; the DNA was used to work out D and trimming. This sample has some 510,000 clones, with 70% to 90% found just once. Adults between roughly 18 and 90 years of age took part from more than 20 US areas. This sequence originates from a woman between 35 and 50 years old who had recovered from COVID-19. The sequenced sample was PBMCs or T cells enriched from blood (not recorded which).

CDR3 in DNA: TGTGCCATCAGTGAGGGAGGTGGGCGAGCTTTCTTT. As protein: CAISEGGGRAFF. The genes are TRBV10-3 and TRBJ1-1; D unresolved. Trimming removed 2 bases from V and 10 bases from J, with 11 bases in between. This CDR3 region has 12 residues. Germline V gene sequence: CDR1 ENHRY, CDR2 SYGVKD.